The clone carrying this T cell receptor beta chain was observed many times. The antigen is undetermined. This entry is derived from a study of T cells in Graves' hyperthyroidism and ophthalmopathy. Template material for amplifying TCR beta CDR3 regions consisted of RNA transcripts. HTBI primers were employed in a first-round RT-PCR of the TCR CDR3. TCRdb redid the calling of the multiplex PCR reads with MiXCR, one entry per CDR3 protein. The profile shows hundreds of thousands of distinct CDR3 sequences, just over 35% of them singletons. Findings and limits, study-wide: Ophthalmopathy prediction by the model preceded onset by a median about 6 months.

Sequencing input: blood. This clonotype was obtained from a woman aged 40 to 50 with Graves' hyperthyroidism.

CDR3 in amino acids: CASRVGVGNTIYF. In DNA form, the CDR3 reads TGTGCCAGCAGGGTGGGTGTTGGAAACACCATATATTTT. This rearrangement joins TRBV6-5 to TRBJ1-3; D remains unclear. The CDR3 runs to 13 residues. Germline V CDR1 and CDR2: MNHEY, SVGAGI. V lost 6 bases, J lost 3 bases, and 9 bases lay in between.